Shown below are 29 T cell receptor beta chains from a single sample sequenced in a study of blood T cell repertoires in COVID-19. Only in-frame clones appear in the TCRdb table, and some are missing; sequencing was by immunoSEQ multiplex PCR. The sample has about 190,000 clones; approximately 91% are singletons. The sequenced material came from peripheral blood. These receptors originate from a woman in her forties who had recovered from COVID-19.

The chain couples TRBV6-4 to TRBJ2-3; D is perhaps TRBD2 (6 bases). The CDR3 spans 15 residues. Germline assignment: CDR1 MRHNA and CDR2 SNTAGT. Trimming pared 2 bases from V and 4 bases from J, leaving 13 bases between. CDR3 nucleotide sequence: TGTGCCAGCAGTGACCTACCGGGGACTTCAGATACGCAGTATTTT. Translation: CASSDLPGTSDTQYF.

This clone turned up a few times. In DNA form, the CDR3 reads TGTGCCAGCTCTCCCGACAGGGGAAGCACAGATACGCAGTATTTT. Translated: CASSPDRGSTDTQYF. The chain recombines TRBV25-1 with TRBJ2-3, with 8 nucleotides matching TRBD1. This CDR3 comprises 15 residues. From germline, CDR1 is MGHDK and CDR2 SYGVNS. V gave up 8 bases and J gave up 0 bases; unmatched junction bases: 7. Looking up the rest from reference TRBV25-1 and TRBJ2-3 gives the full variable domain: EADIYQTPRYLVIGTGKKITLECSQTMGHDKMYWYQQDPGMELHLIHYSYGVNSTEKGDLSSESTVSRIRTEHFPLTLESARPSHTSQYLCASSPDRGSTDTQYFGPGTRLTVL.

The J gene is TRBJ1-1, the V gene TRBV6-5; tentatively, D is TRBD1 (6 bases). Trimming stripped 0 bases from V and 9 bases from J, with 11 bases between. The CDR3 contains 13 residues. The germline V gene has CDR1 MNHEY and CDR2 SVGAGI. The chain's CDR3 is CASSYSGGPKAFF. The DNA of the CDR3 is TGTGCCAGCAGTTACTCTGGGGGCCCGAAAGCTTTCTTT.

This chain connects TRBV5-6 to TRBJ2-1; TRBD2 matches at 11 bases. Germline V gene sequence: CDR1 SGHDT, CDR2 YYEEEE. The CDR3 has 13 amino acids. V gave up 7 bases and J gave up 8 bases; unmatched junction bases: 5. CDR3 loop: CASLTSGSYEQFF. The CDR3 DNA reads as TGTGCCAGCTTAACTAGCGGGAGTTATGAGCAGTTCTTC.

This chain uses TRBV2 with TRBJ2-1, with a tentative D call TRBD2 (6 bases). V was cut by 6 bases and J by 4 bases, with 10 bases left in between. The CDR3 sequence is 13 residues long. CDR1 SNHLY and CDR2 FYNNEI come from the germline V gene. CDR3 protein: CASSGGPYNEQFF. The CDR3 DNA is TGTGCCAGCAGCGGGGGACCATACAATGAGCAGTTCTTC.

The table lists this clone with a count of one. The J gene is TRBJ1-6, the V gene TRBV2, with D possibly being TRBD1 (6 bases). CDR1 SNHLY and CDR2 FYNNEI come from the germline V gene. CDR3 length equals 16 residues. The ends were cut back, 7 bases at V and 4 bases at J, with 17 bases in the middle. In nucleotides, the CDR3 is TGTGCCAGCATTGGGGGGGCGCCGGGATATAATTCACCCCTCCACTTT. Amino acids: CASIGGAPGYNSPLHF. Full variable domain (rest looked up from reference TRBV2 and TRBJ1-6): EPEVTQTPSHQVTQMGQEVILRCVPISNHLYFYWYRQILGQKVEFLVSFYNNEISEKSEIFDDQFSVERPDGSNFTLKIRSTKLEDSAMYFCASIGGAPGYNSPLHFGNGTRLTVT.

This chain connects TRBV5-1 to TRBJ1-5; no clear D gene. Germline V gene sequence: CDR1 SGHRS, CDR2 YFSETQ. The V end was cut by 4 bases, the J end by 4 bases, with 12 bases between. The CDR3 covers 14 residues. CDR3 coding DNA: TGCGCCAGCAGCCCGGACGGACTTAATCAGCCCCAGCATTTT. This encodes CASSPDGLNQPQHF.

This chain connects TRBV6-1 to TRBJ2-1; 10 bases map to TRBD2. This CDR3 comprises 18 residues. V was pared by 4 bases and J by 6 bases, with 15 bases of the junction left unmatched. CDR1 is MNHNS and CDR2 is SASEGT in the germline V gene. The CDR3 nucleotides are TGTGCCAGCAGTGTGCCCACCGAAGGACTAGCGGCATCCAATGAGCAGTTCTTC. As protein: CASSVPTEGLAASNEQFF.

The rearrangement uses TRBV9 and TRBJ1-6, with D perhaps TRBD1 (6 bases). The length of the CDR3 is 15 residues. The ends were cut back, 4 bases at V and 6 bases at J, with 14 bases in the middle. The germline V gene has CDR1 SGDLS and CDR2 YYNGEE. The CDR3 loop reads CASSTSTGGNSPLHF. CDR3 in DNA: TGTGCCAGCAGCACCTCGACAGGCGGTAATTCACCCCTCCACTTT.

The gene calls are TRBV12-5 and TRBJ1-5; TRBD1 matches at 8 bases. Germline V gives CDR1 LGHNT, CDR2 FRNRAP. This CDR3 region has 14 residues. V gave up 1 base and J gave up 5 bases; unmatched junction bases: 1. The CDR3 DNA is TGTGCTAGTGGTTTGGACAGGGGGTATCAGCCCCAGCATTTT. The encoded protein is CASGLDRGYQPQHF.

The chain carries TRBV3-1 (or the pseudogene TRBV3-2) and TRBJ2-3; the match to TRBD1 covers 10 bases. Losses at the gene ends were 1 base for V and 4 bases for J; bases not matched to a gene: 5. The CDR3 totals 16 residues. Looked up from germline, CDR1 is LGHDT and CDR2 is YNNKEL (reference sequence). The CDR3 sequence: CASSQAGTGVSDTQYF. DNA of the CDR3: TGTGCCAGCAGCCAAGCCGGGACAGGGGTTTCAGATACGCAGTATTTT.

This clone occurred once. The CDR3 DNA sequence: TGTGCCAGCAGCCAAAGGGGGGGATACCTCTCTGGAAACACCATATATTTT. This encodes CASSQRGGYLSGNTIYF. The V call is TRBV3-1 (or the pseudogene TRBV3-2), the J call TRBJ1-3; possibly TRBD1 for D (6 bases). CDR1 LGHDT and CDR2 YNNKEL come from the germline V gene (reference sequence). V gave up 2 bases and J gave up 0 bases, with 14 bases separating them. The CDR3 contains 17 residues.

This chain joins TRBV14 and TRBJ2-1; 8 nucleotides align to TRBD2. The germline V gene has CDR1 SGHDN and CDR2 FVKESK. V lost 0 bases, J lost 14 bases, and 6 bases stayed unmatched. This CDR3 is built from 13 residues. DNA of the CDR3: TGTGCCAGCAGCCAAGATGAGGGGACTAGGGAGTTCTTC. Its translation: CASSQDEGTREFF. Combining the CDR3 with reference TRBV14 and TRBJ2-1 gives the whole variable domain EAGVTQFPSHSVIEKGQTVTLRCDPISGHDNLYWYRRVMGKEIKFLLHFVKESKQDESGMPNNRFLAERTGGTYSTLKVQPAELEDSGVYFCASSQDEGTREFFGPGTRLTVL.

This clone appeared once. J is TRBJ1-5 and V is TRBV28, with 8 positions matching TRBD1. This CDR3 has 14 residues. Trimming cost V 9 bases and J 6 bases; bases outside gene matches: 10. Germline CDR1 and CDR2: MDHEN and SYDVKM. The DNA of the CDR3 is TGTGCCAGTAACAGAGGACAGGGAAGTCAGCCCCAGCATTTT. It translates to CASNRGQGSQPQHF. The complete variable domain, with remaining parts taken from reference TRBV28 and TRBJ1-5, reads DVKVTQSSRYLVKRTGEKVFLECVQDMDHENMFWYRQDPGLGLRLIYFSYDVKMKEKGDIPEGYSVSREKKERFSLILESASTNQTSMYLCASNRGQGSQPQHFGDGTRLSIL.

This clone was found a few times. The gene calls are TRBV6-6 and TRBJ1-1, with 7 nucleotides matching TRBD1. Germline V gene data show CDR1 as MNHNY and CDR2 as SVGAGI (reference sequence). V lost 10 bases, J lost 1 base, and 6 bases stayed unmatched. The CDR3 consists of 13 residues. The CDR3 coding sequence is TGTGCCACCACGACAGGGAAGAACACTGAAGCTTTCTTT. Translation: CATTTGKNTEAFF.

CDR3 sequence (DNA): TGTGCCAGCACGTCCGGGACAGTGGACGAGCAGTACTTC. Protein sequence: CASTSGTVDEQYF. The chain employs TRBV2 and TRBJ2-7, with 7 bases matching TRBD1. The germline gives CDR1 SNHLY, CDR2 FYNNEI. The CDR3 is made up of 13 amino acids. V shed 7 bases, J shed 5 bases, and the junction held 8 bases outside the gene matches.

This clone appeared many times. The chain links TRBV6-5 to TRBJ1-2, with D possibly matching TRBD1 (5 bases). The CDR3 is made up of 14 amino acids. The V gene's germline CDR1 is MNHEY and CDR2 SVGAGI. Trimming took 7 bases from V and 8 from J, leaving 20 bases between them. CDR3 DNA sequence: TGTGCCAGCACCAACTATGCGGGGCGAGAGGGCTACACCTTC. As protein: CASTNYAGREGYTF.

The sample holds one count of this clone. V usage is TRBV7-2 and J usage is TRBJ2-5, with a tentative D call TRBD2 (5 bases). This CDR3 contains 14 residues. Per the germline V gene, CDR1 is SGHTA and CDR2 is FQGNSA. V was pared by 4 bases and J by 2 bases, with 11 bases between. In DNA, the CDR3 is TGTGCCAGCAGCTCACCGGGGTGGCAAGAGACCCAGTACTTC. It yields the protein CASSSPGWQETQYF.

This clone was counted between two and nine times. The chain has TRBV19 and TRBJ2-5; D is possibly TRBD2 (6 bases). CDR1 and CDR2 (germline): LNHDA, SQIVND (reference sequence). V was clipped by 3 bases and J by 2 bases, with 7 bases between them. This CDR3 comprises 13 residues. DNA of the CDR3: TGTGCCAGTAGTATGGGACTGCAAGAGACCCAGTACTTC. Protein product: CASSMGLQETQYF.

J is TRBJ2-4 and V is TRBV28, with D maybe TRBD2 (5 bases). The germline V gene has CDR1 MDHEN and CDR2 SYDVKM. The ends were cut back, 7 bases at V and 0 bases at J, with 19 bases in the middle. The CDR3 sequence is 17 residues long. CDR3 sequence reads: CASTTSGLLLAKNIQYF. CDR3 coding DNA: TGTGCCAGCACCACCTCCGGACTGCTTCTAGCCAAAAACATTCAGTACTTC.

In its sample, this clone was seen once. The J gene is TRBJ2-7, the V gene TRBV5-1, with 7 bases aligning to TRBD2. V was pared by 1 base and J by 3 bases, with 7 bases of the junction left unmatched. CDR1 and CDR2 from the germline V gene are SGHRS and YFSETQ. The CDR3 totals 15 residues. The chain's CDR3 is CASSLLVGGSYEQYF. The CDR3 DNA is TGCGCCAGCAGCTTGTTGGTCGGCGGGAGCTACGAGCAGTACTTC. Variable domain in full (rest from reference TRBV5-1 and TRBJ2-7): KAGVTQTPRYLIKTRGQQVTLSCSPISGHRSVSWYQQTPGQGLQFLFEYFSETQRNKGNFPGRFSGRQFSNSRSEMNVSTLELGDSALYLCASSLLVGGSYEQYFGPGTRLTVT.

This clone has more than one count but fewer than ten. This chain links TRBV15 with TRBJ2-1, with 11 bases lining up with TRBD2. CDR1 is LNHNV, CDR2 YYDKDF, per germline (reference sequence). This CDR3 is 15 amino acids long. The ends lost 4 bases at V and 7 bases at J; junction bases unmatched: 6. The CDR3 DNA sequence: TGTGCCACCAGCAAAACTAGCGGGAGTCCGAATGAGCAGTTCTTC. Translating gives CATSKTSGSPNEQFF.

This sequence joins TRBV6-4 and TRBJ2-2; TRBD1 might be the D (6 bases). The CDR3 is made up of 16 amino acids. Germline-derived CDR1 and CDR2 are MRHNA and SNTAGT. V lost 5 bases and J 1 base, leaving 14 bases between the germline ends. The CDR3 protein is CASSSTGIQNTGELFF. CDR3 sequence (DNA): TGTGCCAGCAGTTCTACAGGGATCCAGAACACCGGGGAGCTGTTTTTT.

The chain recombines TRBV7-7 with TRBJ2-3; D remains unclear. The CDR3 length is 14 residues. V lost 5 bases, J lost 0 bases, and 9 bases lay in between. CDR1 and CDR2 from the germline V gene are SSHAT and FNYEAQ (reference sequence). CDR3 bases: TGTGCCAGCAGCCAATCAAGCAGCACAGATACGCAGTATTTT. Amino acid sequence: CASSQSSSTDTQYF.

The CDR3 region is CATSDSAGGTNSPLHF. The CDR3 DNA reads TGTGCCACCAGTGACTCTGCCGGGGGAACGAATTCACCCCTCCACTTT. The rearrangement links TRBV24-1 to TRBJ1-6; D might be TRBD1 (5 bases). The CDR3 contains 16 residues. Trimming pared 4 bases from V and 7 bases from J, leaving 16 bases between. Germline loops: CDR1 KGHDR, CDR2 SFDVKD.

The V and J genes are TRBV18 and TRBJ2-6; D is perhaps TRBD1 (5 bases). Trimming pared 5 bases from V and 0 bases from J, leaving 11 bases between. This CDR3 has 16 amino acids. Germline V lookup: CDR1 KGHSH, CDR2 LQKENI. Written as DNA, the CDR3 is TGTGCCAGCTCAAAGGGGTCTTCCTCTGGGGCCAACGTCCTGACTTTC. Translation: CASSKGSSSGANVLTF.

CDR3 loop: CASSELPSGANVLTF. DNA of the CDR3: TGTGCCAGCAGTGAACTGCCCTCTGGGGCCAACGTCCTGACTTTC. The V gene is TRBV6-4, the J gene TRBJ2-6; D gene unclear. This CDR3 comprises 15 residues. Trimming took off 3 bases at V and 0 bases at J, with 6 bases between the two ends. Germline-derived CDR1 and CDR2 are MRHNA and SNTAGT.

V and J are TRBV7-2 and TRBJ1-6, with a possible D match to TRBD1 (5 bases). Trimming removed 1 base at V and 5 bases at J, with 12 bases between. The CDR3 is 16 amino acids. The germline V gene encodes CDR1 SGHTA and CDR2 FQGNSA. The CDR3 DNA follows: TGTGCCAGCAGCTTAGAACAGGCGCTCAATAATTCACCCCTCCACTTT. Amino acids: CASSLEQALNNSPLHF.

The CDR3 region has the DNA TGTGCCAGCAGACGGGAGATTCCCTACGAGCAGTACTTC. Translated, it gives CASRREIPYEQYF. The V and J genes are TRBV27 and TRBJ2-7; D is possibly TRBD2 (6 bases). This CDR3 region has 13 residues. Germline V CDR1 and CDR2: MNHEY, SMNVEV (reference sequence). V gave up 6 bases and J gave up 2 bases, with 11 bases separating them.